This TCR beta chain was captured by sequencing in a study of blood T cell repertoires in COVID-19. V shed 0 bases and J 1 base; nucleotides not matched to a gene: 0. CDR3 length: 15 amino acids. Per the germline V gene, CDR1 is SGHNT and CDR2 is YENEEA. In the study's own analysis: Nucleated cell number was recorded as an estimate derived from reference gene primer amplification. TCRdb's copy holds only in-frame clones and misses some; the assay was immunoSEQ multiplex PCR. The V and J calls and clone size were taken over from that table, and D and trimming were inferred from the DNA. In the table there are 350,000 to 450,000 clones, about 88% of which are singletons.

Sequenced: PBMCs or T cells enriched from blood (not recorded which). The chain is built from TRBV11-3 and TRBJ2-1, with 7 bases aligning to TRBD2. The receptor comes from a woman under 30 who had been exposed to COVID-19. The CDR3 DNA sequence: TGTGCCAGCAGCTTAGATAGCGGGTCCTACAATGAGCAGTTCTTC. It encodes CASSLDSGSYNEQFF.